Shown below are 29 T cell receptor beta chains from a single sample sequenced in a study of T cells after yellow fever vaccination (dated by TCRdb to the late 2010s). The library relied on 5' RACE. TCRdb lists the instrument as Illumina HiSeq 2500. The public sequencing data were trimmed at Q25 with fastp and processed into clonotypes with MiXCR by TCRdb, which kept only in-frame beta chains. For every CDR3 protein sequence, its rows merge into one entry that carries the most common genes and DNA. Recorded for this sample are 90,000 to 130,000 distinct CDR3 sequences; approximately 8.4% of them occurred a single time. The ten most abundant clones make up about 25% of the sample. This specimen's treatment or condition label, per the study, means: live attenuated yellow fever vaccine strain. The sequences come from CD8+ T cells sorted from PBMCs, collected 45 days after the yellow fever booster vaccination. The origin of the receptors is a man aged 30 to 39 who received the YFV17D yellow fever vaccine.

Concerning this clonotype: A much bigger clone sits one base away, suggesting this may be a read error. The chain carries TRBV7-9 and TRBJ2-5; 7 bases agree with TRBD1. With 3 bases clipped from V and 5 bases from J, the junction kept 9 bases outside the gene matches. Germline V gene lookup returns CDR1 SEHNR and CDR2 FQNEAQ (reference sequence). The CDR3 totals 15 residues. The CDR3 bases are TGTGCCAGCAGCTTTACGTGGACAGGCCACGAGACCCAGTACTTC. Amino acid sequence: CASSFTWTGHETQYF.

This clonotype was counted ten times or more. The chain links TRBV6-5 to TRBJ2-5, with 9 bases matching TRBD2. The ends lost 0 bases at V and 2 bases at J; junction bases unmatched: 7. CDR3 length equals 17 residues. Germline V lookup: CDR1 MNHEY, CDR2 SVGAGI. The CDR3 region is CASSYSSPGLAQETQYF. The CDR3 DNA sequence: TGTGCCAGCAGTTACTCCTCCCCGGGACTAGCTCAAGAGACCCAGTACTTC.

This clonotype was seen ten or more times. This rearrangement joins TRBV10-3 to TRBJ2-1, with 7 bases that match TRBD2. Germline CDR1 is ENHRY and CDR2 is SYGVKD. After removal of 0 bases from V and 8 bases from J, the junction contained 7 bases not matched to a gene. The CDR3 sequence is 15 residues long. The CDR3 DNA reads TGTGCCATCAGTGAGTCTAGTTGGACTAGAGATGAGCAGTTCTTC. Translating gives CAISESSWTRDEQFF.

This clonotype was found many times. The rearrangement uses TRBV27 and TRBJ2-5; D is unresolved. The germline CDR1 and CDR2 sequences are MNHEY and SMNVEV (reference sequence). V was trimmed by 3 bases and J by 1 base, leaving 3 bases between them. This CDR3 is 12 amino acids long. The CDR3 loop reads CASSFLQETQYF. CDR3 DNA sequence: TGTGCCAGCAGTTTCCTCCAAGAGACCCAGTACTTC.

This clonotype was recorded at least ten times. The chain uses TRBV6-5 and TRBJ1-1; maybe TRBD1 (5 bases). Germline CDR1 and CDR2: MNHEY and SVGAGI. The CDR3 consists of 16 residues. Trimming removed 2 bases at V and 5 bases at J, with 18 bases between. The CDR3 sequence: CASSYAPGQGDTEAFF. CDR3 bases: TGTGCCAGCAGTTACGCCCCGGGGCAGGGAGATACTGAAGCTTTCTTT.

The gene calls are TRBV7-9 and TRBJ2-7; no firm D call. CDR3 length: 12 amino acids. CDR1 SEHNR and CDR2 FQNEAQ come from the germline V gene (reference sequence). The germline V and J ends were trimmed by 6 bases and 4 bases, with 10 bases remaining between them. The CDR3, as DNA: TGTGCCAGCAGTTTTGACGTATACGAGCAGTACTTC. Translating gives CASSFDVYEQYF.

In this sample, this clonotype turned up many times. V gene TRBV6-2 or TRBV6-3 combines with J gene TRBJ2-1, with TRBD1 as a possible D gene (6 bases). The CDR3 has 13 amino acids. Germline V gene data show CDR1 as MNHEY and CDR2 as SVGEGT. Trimming took 8 bases from V and 10 from J, leaving 18 bases between them. The DNA for the CDR3 is TGTGCCAGCGTAACAGGGAAGAGGGACGAGCAGTTCTTC. It encodes CASVTGKRDEQFF.

As regards this clonotype: A read error is possible here, since a much larger clone lies one base away. The rearrangement joins TRBV29-1 to TRBJ2-7; no firm D call. The CDR3 totals 13 residues. Germline loops: CDR1 SQVTM, CDR2 ANQGSEA. CDR3 loop: CSVEDPDAYERYF. The CDR3 DNA sequence: TGCAGCGTTGAAGATCCTGACGCCTACGAGCGGTACTTC.

There are many counts of this clonotype. The rearrangement links TRBV21-1 to TRBJ1-2; no check of the table's D call, TRBD1, against the DNA was made. TRBV21-1 is reported as a pseudogene. The CDR3 sequence is 16 residues long. CDR3 in amino acids: CASSKMLLQGFYGYTF. For the CDR3, the DNA is TGTGCCAGCAGCAAAATGCTCCTCCAGGGATTCTATGGCTACACCTTC.

In this sample, this clonotype turned up many times. The V call is TRBV7-2, the J call TRBJ2-1; 10 bases are shared with TRBD2. Germline V gene sequence: CDR1 SGHTA, CDR2 FQGNSA. CDR3 length: 15 residues. V was pared by 3 bases and J by 4 bases, with 3 bases of the junction left unmatched. CDR3 amino acids: CASSFGTSVYNEQFF. DNA for the CDR3: TGTGCCAGCAGCTTCGGGACTAGCGTTTACAATGAGCAGTTCTTC.

This clonotype was detected ten times or more. The chain recombines TRBV28 with TRBJ2-5; the D is unclear. CDR3 length: 11 amino acids. The germline V and J ends were trimmed by 3 bases and 1 base, with 0 bases remaining between them. Germline V gives CDR1 MDHEN, CDR2 SYDVKM. The CDR3 here is CASSFQETQYF. In DNA form, the CDR3 reads TGTGCCAGCAGTTTCCAAGAGACCCAGTACTTC.

This clonotype has ten or more counts. This chain joins TRBV19 and TRBJ1-1; D uncertain. V lost 4 bases, J lost 1 base, and 1 base lay in between. This CDR3 is built from 11 residues. Germline values: CDR1 LNHDA, CDR2 SQIVND (reference sequence). The CDR3 here is CASSKNTEAFF. The CDR3 DNA reads as TGTGCCAGTAGTAAGAACACTGAAGCTTTCTTT.

This clonotype showed up many times. This chain uses TRBV3-1 with TRBJ2-1; possible D gene TRBD2, 5 bases. This CDR3 has 15 residues. The germline V gene encodes CDR1 LGHDT and CDR2 YNNKEL (reference sequence). V gave up 4 bases and J gave up 7 bases, with 17 bases separating them. The CDR3 spells CASSLRRTAQNEQFF. The CDR3 bases are TGTGCCAGCAGCCTACGTCGGACTGCACAGAATGAGCAGTTCTTC.

V and J are TRBV27 and TRBJ1-5; perhaps TRBD1 as D (5 bases). Trimming pared 6 bases from V and 2 bases from J, leaving 23 bases between. The CDR3 runs to 18 residues. Germline V CDR1 and CDR2: MNHEY, SMNVEV (reference sequence). CDR3 region: CASSPLTVLEAGNQPQHF. DNA of the CDR3: TGTGCCAGCAGCCCATTGACAGTTCTCGAGGCGGGCAATCAGCCCCAGCATTTT.

This clonotype was counted ten times or more. This chain joins TRBV24-1 and TRBJ2-1, with TRBD1 matching 8 bases. The CDR3 extends over 16 amino acids. The germline CDR1 and CDR2 sequences are KGHDR and SFDVKD. V was pared by 1 base and J by 1 base, with 2 bases of the junction left unmatched. Here the CDR3 reads CATSDFRDRSYNEQFF. The CDR3 nucleotides are TGTGCCACCAGTGATTTCCGGGACAGGTCCTACAATGAGCAGTTCTTC.

This clonotype was observed many times. The rearrangement joins TRBV24-1 to TRBJ2-3; D ambiguous. The V and J ends lost 4 bases and 10 bases respectively, with 8 bases between them. CDR3 size: 11 residues. CDR1 KGHDR and CDR2 SFDVKD come from the germline V gene. As DNA, the CDR3 is TGTGCCACCAGTGACATTAGAGCGCAGTATTTT. Translated, it gives CATSDIRAQYF.

This clonotype was seen at least ten times. The chain joins TRBV4-3 to TRBJ1-1; no firm D call. Between the trimmed V and J ends, which lost 3 bases and 3 bases, there was a span of 11 bases. CDR3 length: 14 residues. The germline V gene has CDR1 LGHNA and CDR2 YSLEER. Written as DNA, the CDR3 is TGCGCCAGCAGCCATGGGCGCCTGGACACTGAAGCTTTCTTT. This sequence encodes CASSHGRLDTEAFF.

The sample holds many counts of this clonotype. This rearrangement joins TRBV5-1 to TRBJ1-5; D uncertain. Looked up from germline, CDR1 is SGHRS and CDR2 is YFSETQ. Trimming cost V 4 bases and J 1 base, with 6 bases left between them. The CDR3 is made up of 13 amino acids. CDR3 in amino acids: CASSPVSNQPQHF. The CDR3 DNA reads as TGCGCCAGCAGCCCGGTAAGCAATCAGCCCCAGCATTTT. The variable domain in full, completed from reference TRBV5-1 and TRBJ1-5, reads KAGVTQTPRYLIKTRGQQVTLSCSPISGHRSVSWYQQTPGQGLQFLFEYFSETQRNKGNFPGRFSGRQFSNSRSEMNVSTLELGDSALYLCASSPVSNQPQHFGDGTRLSIL.

There are a few counts of this clonotype. The chain uses TRBV7-2 and TRBJ2-1; 7 bases map to TRBD2. The germline V gene encodes CDR1 SGHTA and CDR2 FQGNSA. CDR3 length: 16 residues. V dropped 3 bases and J dropped 4; count of bases not matched to a gene: 9. This chain's CDR3 is CASSFSPLARYNEQFF. The DNA of the CDR3 is TGTGCCAGCAGCTTCTCCCCACTAGCGAGGTACAATGAGCAGTTCTTC.

A few counts support this clonotype. The rearrangement uses TRBV15 and TRBJ2-7; D may be TRBD1 or TRBD2 (5 bases each). V was trimmed by 5 bases and J by 3 bases, leaving 14 bases between them. The CDR3 totals 14 residues. Germline loops: CDR1 LNHNV, CDR2 YYDKDF (reference sequence). CDR3 residues: CATSGSRDVYEQYF. For the CDR3, the DNA is TGTGCCACCAGCGGGTCAAGGGACGTCTACGAGCAGTACTTC.

This clonotype has only a few counts. The chain has TRBV24-1 and TRBJ2-3; possible D gene TRBD2, 6 bases. The germline V gene has CDR1 KGHDR and CDR2 SFDVKD. V shed 1 base and J shed 5 bases, with 9 bases lying between them. The CDR3 has 14 amino acids. Here the CDR3 reads CATSDFYGGDTQYF. Written as DNA, the CDR3 is TGTGCCACCAGTGATTTTTACGGGGGAGATACGCAGTATTTT.

This clonotype has only one observation. A much larger clonotype is one base distant, so this may be a read error. DNA of the CDR3: TGTGCCAGCAGTCCATTACGACTAGCGGGAGACTACAATGAGCAGTTCTTC. Its protein is CASSPLRLAGDYNEQFF. V and J are TRBV6-1 and TRBJ2-1; 12 positions agree with TRBD2. With V trimmed by 5 bases and J by 3 bases, 8 bases remained unmatched. Germline V gene data show CDR1 as MNHNS and CDR2 as SASEGT. CDR3 length: 17 residues.

This clonotype was seen many times. V gene TRBV6-1 combines with J gene TRBJ2-2; D not resolved. CDR1 and CDR2 (germline): MNHNS, SASEGT. The CDR3 contains 13 residues. With 8 bases removed from V and 0 bases from J, the gap between germline ends came to 7 bases. For the CDR3, the DNA is TGTGCCAGCTCCGTGGCGAACACCGGGGAGCTGTTTTTT. It translates to CASSVANTGELFF.

In this sample, this clonotype turned up a few times. V usage is TRBV5-4 and J usage is TRBJ2-1; 7 nucleotides line up with TRBD2. The germline gives CDR1 SGHNT, CDR2 YYREEE (reference sequence). V was pared by 4 bases and J by 14 bases, with 9 bases of the junction left unmatched. The CDR3 has 12 residues. CDR3 in amino acids: CASSTDTSDEFF. In DNA, the CDR3 is TGTGCCAGCAGCACAGATACTAGCGATGAGTTCTTC.

This clonotype was seen ten or more times. The chain joins TRBV20-1 to TRBJ2-7; possible D gene TRBD1, 8 bases. Germline V gene sequence: CDR1 DFQATT, CDR2 SNEGSKA (reference sequence). Trimming took off 6 bases at V and 2 bases at J, with 14 bases between the two ends. There are 13 residues in the CDR3. CDR3 in amino acids: CSAAGQVTYEQYF. The CDR3 nucleotides are TGCAGTGCAGCGGGACAGGTTACCTACGAGCAGTACTTC.

This clonotype was counted ten times or more. This rearrangement joins TRBV4-3 to TRBJ2-7; possibly TRBD2 for D (6 bases). Between the trimmed V and J ends, which lost 0 bases and 2 bases, there was a span of 11 bases. The CDR3 has 15 amino acids. The germline CDR1 and CDR2 sequences are LGHNA and YSLEER. Written as DNA, the CDR3 is TGCGCCAGCAGCCAAGATGGGACGGGGGCCTACGAGCAGTACTTC. Its protein is CASSQDGTGAYEQYF.

This clonotype was detected many times. This rearrangement joins TRBV12-3 or TRBV12-4 to TRBJ2-5; 7 positions match TRBD2. CDR3 length: 14 amino acids. V was pared by 5 bases and J by 5 bases, with 8 bases of the junction left unmatched. The CDR3 coding sequence is TGTGCCAGCAGTCACTCGGACGGGGGGGAGACCCAGTACTTC. This translates into CASSHSDGGETQYF.

In its sample, this clonotype was seen many times. The V and J genes are TRBV29-1 and TRBJ2-1, with D maybe TRBD2 (5 bases). Germline V gene sequence: CDR1 SQVTM, CDR2 ANQGSEA. V was pared by 3 bases and J by 6 bases, with 12 bases between. This CDR3 spans 13 amino acids. The CDR3 sequence is CSVDGGPANEQFF. The CDR3 DNA reads TGCAGCGTTGATGGAGGCCCGGCCAATGAGCAGTTCTTC.

This clonotype showed up many times. V and J are TRBV6-5 and TRBJ1-5; no firm D call. Germline V gives CDR1 MNHEY, CDR2 SVGAGI. The length of the CDR3 is 10 residues. Deletions cut 8 bases from V and 5 bases from J, with 4 bases between. The CDR3 DNA reads as TGTGCCAGCGGCGATCAGCCCCAGCATTTT. As protein: CASGDQPQHF.